Below are 25 T cell receptor beta chains sequenced from a single sample in a study of T-cell memory formation after mild COVID-19. TCRdb re-analysed the 5' RACE reads in MiXCR, keeping a single row per CDR3 protein. Among 150,000 to 200,000 distinct CDR3 sequences listed, roughly 16% were seen once. Sequencing was carried out using PBMCs or a T cell subset sorted from them (not recorded which). Receptors originate from an adult woman who had mild COVID-19 (a few samples of this study predate the infection). Cell type and time point are not known.

The rearrangement uses TRBV27 and TRBJ1-5; 8 nucleotides agree with TRBD1. Looked up from germline, CDR1 is MNHEY and CDR2 is SMNVEV (reference sequence). The CDR3 has 15 amino acids. V dropped 4 bases and J dropped 5; count of bases not matched to a gene: 7. The chain's CDR3 is CASSSGQGRDQPQHF. The DNA of the CDR3 is TGTGCCAGCAGTTCTGGACAGGGCCGGGATCAGCCCCAGCATTTT.

This clonotype has a handful of counts. The genes are TRBV6-5 and TRBJ1-6, with TRBD1 matching 8 bases. Per germline, CDR1 MNHEY and CDR2 SVGAGI. The V gene end was trimmed by 2 bases and the J gene end by 9 bases; junction bases not matched to a gene: 6. The CDR3 consists of 15 residues. The DNA for the CDR3 is TGTGCCAGCAGTTACGACAGGGGTATTGGTTCACCCCTCCACTTT. This codes for CASSYDRGIGSPLHF.

The V call is TRBV10-3, the J call TRBJ1-1; 9 nucleotides agree with TRBD1. Trimming cost V 4 bases and J 2 bases; bases outside gene matches: 5. The CDR3 loop spans 15 amino acids. Germline V lookup: CDR1 ENHRY, CDR2 SYGVKD. CDR3 DNA sequence: TGTGCCATCAGTGCGACGGGACAGGGAAACACTGAAGCTTTCTTT. This codes for CAISATGQGNTEAFF.

The chain couples TRBV24-1 to TRBJ1-2, with D perhaps matching TRBD1 (5 bases). The length of the CDR3 is 15 residues. The V end lost 4 bases, the J end lost 0 bases, and 11 bases lay between the germline ends. Germline V gene data show CDR1 as KGHDR and CDR2 as SFDVKD. CDR3 nucleotide sequence: TGTGCCACCAGTGACTCGGGGGATACTAACTATGGCTACACCTTC. Residues: CATSDSGDTNYGYTF.

This clonotype appeared many times. The CDR3 bases are TGCGCCAGCAGCTTGGCGGCAGGGCTTTACGAGCAGTACTTC. It translates to CASSLAAGLYEQYF. V usage is TRBV5-1 and J usage is TRBJ2-7; D might be TRBD1 (5 bases). Trimming removed 0 bases at V and 4 bases at J, with 11 bases between. The CDR3 consists of 14 residues. Germline CDR1 and CDR2: SGHRS and YFSETQ.

The V gene is TRBV16, the J gene TRBJ2-5, with 8 bases identical to TRBD1. In germline, CDR1 is KGHSY, CDR2 FQNENV. The V segment lost 5 bases and the J segment 2 bases; nucleotides outside the gene matches: 4. The CDR3 contains 14 residues. The CDR3 reads CASSGDRKQETQYF. In nucleotides, the CDR3 is TGTGCCAGCAGCGGGGACAGGAAACAAGAGACCCAGTACTTC. Looking up the rest from reference TRBV16 and TRBJ2-5 gives the full variable domain: GEEVAQTPKHLVRGEGQKAKLYCAPIKGHSYVFWYQQVLKNEFKFLISFQNENVFDETGMPKERFSAKCLPNSPCSLEIQATKLEDSAVYFCASSGDRKQETQYFGPGTRLLVL.

J is TRBJ2-2 and V is TRBV15; unclear D gene. The CDR3 sequence is 15 residues long. Trimming shortened V by 3 bases and J by 3 bases, and 11 bases separated the two germline ends. Germline V lookup: CDR1 LNHNV, CDR2 YYDKDF (reference sequence). The CDR3 reads CATSSRPMDTGELFF. CDR3 coding DNA: TGTGCCACCAGCAGCCGCCCCATGGACACCGGGGAGCTGTTTTTT.

This chain links TRBV5-6 with TRBJ2-3; D is perhaps TRBD2 (6 bases). V dropped 3 bases and J dropped 6 bases, with 14 bases sitting between them. The CDR3 runs to 14 residues. Germline lookup yields CDR1 SGHDT and CDR2 YYEEEE. CDR3 in amino acids: CASSSTRDWDTQYF. DNA for the CDR3: TGTGCCAGCAGCTCGACGCGGGACTGGGATACGCAGTATTTT.

This clonotype was observed once. The chain uses TRBV12-3 or TRBV12-4 and TRBJ2-1; no definite D call. V lost 6 bases to trimming and J lost 7 bases, with 10 bases between them. This CDR3 is 12 amino acids long. Here the CDR3 reads CASSPARNEQFF. In nucleotides, the CDR3 is TGTGCCAGCAGCCCCGCCAGGAATGAGCAGTTCTTC.

This clonotype appeared a few times. J is TRBJ2-7 and V is TRBV4-3, with D perhaps assigned TRBD1 or TRBD2 (5 bases each). CDR1 is LGHNA, CDR2 YSLEER, per germline. CDR3 length: 15 amino acids. V was clipped by 4 bases and J by 4 bases, with 17 bases between them. This CDR3 is CASSRDRDPQYEQYF. CDR3 sequence (DNA): TGCGCCAGCAGCCGAGACCGGGACCCTCAGTACGAGCAGTACTTC.

The CDR3 DNA reads TGTGCCAGCAGCCGCACTTCGATTATGGCAGGAGGGGGCTACACCTTC. Translating gives CASSRTSIMAGGGYTF. The chain couples TRBV7-9 to TRBJ1-2, with D hard to call. Germline CDR1 and CDR2: SEHNR and FQNEAQ (reference sequence). V shed 5 bases and J shed 8 bases, with 24 bases lying between them. The CDR3 is 16 residues long.

This sequence joins TRBV29-1 and TRBJ2-3; D may be TRBD1 (6 bases). CDR3 length: 13 amino acids. V was clipped by 4 bases and J by 2 bases, with 10 bases between them. Germline assignment: CDR1 SQVTM and CDR2 ANQGSEA. CDR3 protein: CSVVGQYTDTQYF. The CDR3 bases are TGCAGCGTTGTAGGACAGTACACAGATACGCAGTATTTT.

The chain employs TRBV20-1 and TRBJ2-3; possibly TRBD1 or TRBD2 for D (5 bases each). This CDR3 comprises 15 residues. V dropped 6 bases and J dropped 1 base, with 17 bases sitting between them. Germline CDR1 is DFQATT and CDR2 is SNEGSKA (reference sequence). CDR3 sequence: CSALRRGGGTDTQYF. The CDR3 DNA reads TGCAGTGCGCTCCGACGGGGCGGCGGCACAGATACGCAGTATTTT.

This clonotype was counted only a few times. The chain joins TRBV9 to TRBJ2-7; D is uncertain. The CDR3 has 13 residues. Germline V lookup: CDR1 SGDLS, CDR2 YYNGEE. V was trimmed by 0 bases and J by 6 bases, leaving 10 bases between them. DNA of the CDR3: TGTGCCAGCAGCGTAGGTGGACGGACCGAGCAGTACTTC. Its translation: CASSVGGRTEQYF.

This clonotype has a handful of counts. The V gene is TRBV9, the J gene TRBJ2-5, with D possibly being TRBD1 (5 bases). Germline V lookup: CDR1 SGDLS, CDR2 YYNGEE. CDR3 size: 14 residues. V gave up 1 base and J gave up 3 bases, with 10 bases separating them. CDR3 in DNA: TGTGCCAGCAGCGTACAGGGCTGGGAAGAGACCCAGTACTTC. Translated: CASSVQGWEETQYF.

J is TRBJ2-1 and V is TRBV11-2; 12 bases agree with TRBD2. Germline CDR1 SGHAT, CDR2 FQNNGV. The CDR3 runs 14 residues. V gave up 1 base and J gave up 9 bases; unmatched junction bases: 1. CDR3 loop: CASSLGTSGIEQFF. CDR3 nucleotide sequence: TGTGCCAGCAGCTTAGGGACTAGCGGGATTGAGCAGTTCTTC.

Only a few counts were recorded for this clonotype. The chain employs TRBV6-2 or TRBV6-3 and TRBJ2-3; TRBD2 matches 11 bases. The CDR3 has 16 amino acids. Trimming took 5 bases from V and 1 from J; bases not matched to a gene: 5. Germline values: CDR1 MNHEY, CDR2 SVGEGT. As DNA, the CDR3 is TGTGCCAGCAGTCATACTAGCGGGAGTCGCACAGATACGCAGTATTTT. It encodes CASSHTSGSRTDTQYF.

This chain uses TRBV29-1 with TRBJ2-7; TRBD2 aligns across 13 bases. The CDR3 sequence is 15 residues long. The V segment lost 7 bases and the J segment 7 bases; nucleotides outside the gene matches: 13. Germline loops: CDR1 SQVTM, CDR2 ANQGSEA. Here the CDR3 reads CSAKTGTSGVGEQYF. CDR3 DNA sequence: TGCAGCGCCAAAACCGGGACTAGCGGGGTTGGGGAGCAGTACTTC.

The chain links TRBV3-1 to TRBJ2-7; tentatively, D is TRBD1 (6 bases). The V end lost 1 base, the J end lost 3 bases, and 7 bases lay between the germline ends. This CDR3 is 13 amino acids long. Germline V gene sequence: CDR1 LGHDT, CDR2 YNNKEL (reference sequence). CDR3 sequence reads: CASSQGTDYEQYF. The DNA for the CDR3 is TGTGCCAGCAGCCAAGGGACAGACTACGAGCAGTACTTC.

This clonotype was observed a handful of times. CDR3 sequence reads: CSARWRGGLDTGELFF. CDR3 coding DNA: TGCAGTGCTAGATGGCGGGGGGGCCTAGACACCGGGGAGCTGTTTTTT. The chain joins TRBV20-1 to TRBJ2-2; TRBD2 aligns across 9 bases. CDR1 is DFQATT, CDR2 SNEGSKA, per germline (reference sequence). The J segment lost 3 bases and the V segment lost 2 bases, leaving 7 bases of the junction unmatched. The CDR3 consists of 16 residues.

The chain links TRBV20-1 to TRBJ2-5; 7 nucleotides align to TRBD2. Trimming at V came to 1 base and at J to 5 bases, leaving 7 bases not matched to a gene. This CDR3 region has 14 residues. The germline gives CDR1 DFQATT, CDR2 SNEGSKA (reference sequence). The DNA of the CDR3 is TGCAGTGCTAGAGCCGGGGTAGCGGGCGAGACCCAGTACTTC. It translates to CSARAGVAGETQYF.

This clonotype was found a few times. The chain recombines TRBV6-5 with TRBJ1-2; 7 positions match TRBD1. Trimming took 4 bases from V and 1 from J; bases not matched to a gene: 6. CDR3 size: 15 residues. Per the germline V gene, CDR1 is MNHEY and CDR2 is SVGAGI. The CDR3 DNA follows: TGTGCCAGCAGTTCCTCCGGGACAGTTAACTATGGCTACACCTTC. Its protein product is CASSSSGTVNYGYTF.

This clonotype was detected ten times or more. J is TRBJ1-2 and V is TRBV15, with TRBD1 identical over 9 bases. CDR3 size: 15 residues. Germline CDR1 LNHNV, CDR2 YYDKDF (reference sequence). V shed 2 bases, J shed 7 bases, and the junction held 8 bases outside the gene matches. The CDR3 nucleotides read TGTGCCACCAGCAGACCGGGACAGGGTTCGTTTGGCTACACCTTC. The encoded protein is CATSRPGQGSFGYTF.

This clonotype came up a few times. V is TRBV5-4 and J is TRBJ2-1; D remains ambiguous. Germline CDR1 and CDR2: SGHNT and YYREEE (reference sequence). There are 14 residues in the CDR3. V was trimmed by 2 bases and J by 5 bases, leaving 11 bases between them. CDR3 in amino acids: CASSLPALNNEQFF. For the CDR3, the DNA is TGTGCCAGCAGCTTACCGGCCCTAAACAATGAGCAGTTCTTC.

The chain uses TRBV9 and TRBJ2-7; D call uncertain. Deletions cut 0 bases from V and 2 bases from J, with 12 bases between. The CDR3 is 15 amino acids. Germline V gives CDR1 SGDLS, CDR2 YYNGEE. This chain's CDR3 is CASSVAVSGPYEQYF. DNA for the CDR3: TGTGCCAGCAGCGTAGCGGTCTCGGGCCCCTACGAGCAGTACTTC.